This entry lists 8 T cell receptor beta chains sequenced from one sample in a study of T cells in Graves' hyperthyroidism and ophthalmopathy. Amplification targeted TCR beta CDR3 regions from RNA transcripts. HTBI primers were used for first-round RT-PCR of the TCR CDR3. Via MiXCR, TCRdb re-called the multiplex PCR reads, giving one row per CDR3 protein. Of hundreds of thousands of distinct CDR3 sequences listed, 11% to 15% are singletons. The sequenced sample was blood. The receptors shown here come from a man aged 50 or older with Graves' ophthalmopathy.

This clonotype was counted ten times or more. The V call is TRBV11-2, the J call TRBJ2-1; 8 bases agree with TRBD2. Losses at the gene ends were 5 bases for V and 12 bases for J; bases not matched to a gene: 12. The CDR3 has 14 amino acids. The V gene's germline CDR1 is SGHAT and CDR2 FQNNGV. In DNA, the CDR3 is TGTGCCAGCAGCCCCTCCGGACTAGCCTGGGGGCAGTTCTTC. Residues: CASSPSGLAWGQFF.

This clonotype was observed at least ten times. The CDR3 DNA follows: TGTGCCAGCAGCCACTCTCGCGGGAGGGGTGGTGAGCAGTTCTTC. This gives the protein CASSHSRGRGGEQFF. V usage is TRBV3-1 and J usage is TRBJ2-1, with 9 positions matching TRBD2. Trimming at V came to 3 bases and at J to 9 bases, leaving 9 bases not matched to a gene. Germline assignment: CDR1 LGHDT and CDR2 YNNKEL (reference sequence). This CDR3 region has 15 residues.

The chain carries TRBV3-1 and TRBJ2-1; TRBD2 agrees at 10 bases. Germline V gene lookup returns CDR1 LGHDT and CDR2 YNNKEL (reference sequence). The V gene end was trimmed by 4 bases and the J gene end by 4 bases; junction bases not matched to a gene: 4. This CDR3 has 15 residues. The CDR3 bases are TGTGCCAGCAGCCCACGGACTAGCGGTTACAATGAGCAGTTCTTC. Its translation is CASSPRTSGYNEQFF.

In this sample, this clonotype turned up a few times. CDR3 residues: CSVEDGGTWVQQFF. Written as DNA, the CDR3 is TGCAGCGTTGAAGATGGGGGGACATGGGTTCAGCAGTTCTTC. The chain has TRBV29-1 and TRBJ2-1, with D tentatively TRBD1 or TRBD2 (6 bases each). This CDR3 comprises 14 residues. The germline V gene encodes CDR1 SQVTM and CDR2 ANQGSEA. Trimming took off 0 bases at V and 11 bases at J, with 17 bases between the two ends.

The chain combines TRBV6-1 with TRBJ1-1, with D possibly TRBD1 on 5 matching bases. V was shortened by 10 bases and J by 4 bases, with 13 bases between the two germline ends. The CDR3 has 12 amino acids. Germline CDR1 MNHNS, CDR2 SASEGT. The CDR3 DNA follows: TGTGCCACGGGACTTCGAGCCACTGAAGCTTTCTTT. Protein: CATGLRATEAFF.

The rearrangement links TRBV6-9 to TRBJ2-3, with 11 positions matching TRBD2. With 3 bases clipped from V and 4 bases from J, the junction kept 6 bases outside the gene matches. Per the germline V gene, CDR1 is MNHGY and CDR2 is SVAAGI. This CDR3 spans 16 amino acids. In DNA, the CDR3 is TGTGCCAGCAGTTACGTACTAGCGGGAGTTGCAGATACGCAGTATTTT. Amino acids: CASSYVLAGVADTQYF.

The chain combines TRBV9 with TRBJ2-7; perhaps D is TRBD1 or TRBD2 (5 bases each). Trimming pared 4 bases from V and 5 bases from J, leaving 19 bases between. The CDR3 is 15 amino acids. Germline lookup yields CDR1 SGDLS and CDR2 YYNGEE. CDR3 coding DNA: TGTGCCAGCAGCCCACAAAGCTGGGGGACCCACGAGCAGTACTTC. This gives the protein CASSPQSWGTHEQYF.

This clonotype was found many times. The rearrangement links TRBV7-9 to TRBJ2-1, with TRBD1 identical over 7 bases. The length of the CDR3 is 15 residues. The J segment lost 3 bases and the V segment lost 10 bases, leaving 12 bases of the junction unmatched. Germline-derived CDR1 and CDR2 are SEHNR and FQNEAQ (reference sequence). CDR3 amino acids: CATAPDRVGYNEQFF. CDR3 coding DNA: TGTGCCACCGCCCCCGACAGGGTTGGCTACAATGAGCAGTTCTTC.